This TCR beta chain was observed in a study of T-cell reconstitution after alpha-beta-depleted transplantation in children. Study-wide results and limits: Newly produced T cells mostly accounted for T-cell counts and diversity one year post-transplant. Reportedly, only several hundred clones from non-depleted graft cells drove alpha-beta T-cell counts at about two months. The high TCRbeta diversity at day 60 in some patients came from surviving recipient T cells and thymic progenitors.

A TCRbeta library incorporating unique molecular identifiers was prepared. TCRdb redid the calling of the PCR reads with MiXCR, one entry per CDR3 protein. The repertoire holds under 70,000 distinct CDR3 sequences, with roughly a tenth as singletons. This clonotype was counted ten times or more. Its matching antigen is unknown. V lost 6 bases and J 2 bases, leaving 14 bases between the germline ends. The CDR3 sequence is 14 residues long. Germline loops: CDR1 MDHEN, CDR2 SYDVKM. V usage is TRBV28 and J usage is TRBJ2-7; TRBD1 might be the D (7 bases). This TCR was sampled from a boy aged 5-17 years with acute myeloid leukemia, due to receive a stem cell transplant. Sequenced material: PBMCs, taken before TCRalphabeta/CD19-depleted stem cell transplant. CDR3 loop: CASSDPGGTYEQYF. CDR3 DNA sequence: TGTGCCAGCAGCGACCCAGGGGGGACCTACGAGCAGTACTTC.